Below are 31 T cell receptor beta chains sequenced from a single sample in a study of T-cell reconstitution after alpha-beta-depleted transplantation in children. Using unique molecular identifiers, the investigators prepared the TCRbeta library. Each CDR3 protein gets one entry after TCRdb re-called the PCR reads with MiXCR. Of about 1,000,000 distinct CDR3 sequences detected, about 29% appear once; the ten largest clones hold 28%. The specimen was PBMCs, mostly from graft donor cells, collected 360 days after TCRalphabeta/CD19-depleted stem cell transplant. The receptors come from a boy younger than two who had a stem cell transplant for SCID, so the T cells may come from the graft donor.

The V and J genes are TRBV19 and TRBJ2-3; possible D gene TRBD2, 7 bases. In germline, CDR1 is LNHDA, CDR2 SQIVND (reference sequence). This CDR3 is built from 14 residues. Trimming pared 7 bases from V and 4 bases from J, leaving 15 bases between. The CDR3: CASTNGGGPDTQYF. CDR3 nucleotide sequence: TGTGCCAGTACCAATGGGGGGGGCCCAGATACGCAGTATTTT.

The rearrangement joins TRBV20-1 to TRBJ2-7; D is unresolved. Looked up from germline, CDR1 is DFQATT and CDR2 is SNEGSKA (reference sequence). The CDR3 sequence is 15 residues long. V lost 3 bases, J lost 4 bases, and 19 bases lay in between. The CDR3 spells CSARVLAELQYEQYF. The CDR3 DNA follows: TGCAGTGCTAGGGTTCTCGCGGAATTACAGTACGAGCAGTACTTC.

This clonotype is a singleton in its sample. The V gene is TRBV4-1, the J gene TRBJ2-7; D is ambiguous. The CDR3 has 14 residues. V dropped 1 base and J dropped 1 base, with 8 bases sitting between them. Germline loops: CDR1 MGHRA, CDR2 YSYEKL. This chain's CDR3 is CASSQAAVSYEQYF. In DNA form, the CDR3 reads TGCGCCAGCAGCCAAGCGGCGGTTTCCTACGAGCAGTACTTC.

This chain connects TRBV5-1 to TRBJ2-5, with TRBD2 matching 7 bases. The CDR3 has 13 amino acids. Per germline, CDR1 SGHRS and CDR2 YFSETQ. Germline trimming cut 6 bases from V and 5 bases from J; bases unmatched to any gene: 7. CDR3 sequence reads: CASTRGGVETQYF. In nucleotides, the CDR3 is TGCGCCAGCACCCGGGGAGGGGTGGAGACCCAGTACTTC.

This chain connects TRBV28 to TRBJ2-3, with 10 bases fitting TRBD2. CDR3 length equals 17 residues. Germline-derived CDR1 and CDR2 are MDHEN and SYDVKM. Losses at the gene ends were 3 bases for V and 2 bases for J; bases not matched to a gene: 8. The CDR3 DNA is TGTGCCAGCAGTTTCCCCTCCAGCGGGGGGGACACAGATACGCAGTATTTT. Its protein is CASSFPSSGGDTDTQYF.

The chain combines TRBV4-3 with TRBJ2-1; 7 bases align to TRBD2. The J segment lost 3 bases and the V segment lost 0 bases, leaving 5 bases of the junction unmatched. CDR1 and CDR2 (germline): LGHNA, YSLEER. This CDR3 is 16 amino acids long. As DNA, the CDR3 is TGCGCCAGCAGCCAAGATAGGAGCGGGGTCTACAATGAGCAGTTCTTC. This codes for CASSQDRSGVYNEQFF.

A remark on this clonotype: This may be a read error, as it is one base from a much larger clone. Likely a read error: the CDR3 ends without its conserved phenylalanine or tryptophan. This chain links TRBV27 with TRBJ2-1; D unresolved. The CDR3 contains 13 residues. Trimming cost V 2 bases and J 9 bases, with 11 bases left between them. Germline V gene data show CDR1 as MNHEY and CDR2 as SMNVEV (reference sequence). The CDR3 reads CASSLSRPGEQFL. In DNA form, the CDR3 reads TGTGCCAGCAGTTTAAGCCGGCCGGGTGAGCAGTTCCTC.

As DNA, the CDR3 is TGTGCCACCAGTGGCGGGTTTGGGACAGATACGCAGTATTTT. Its translation is CATSGGFGTDTQYF. This chain uses TRBV24-1 with TRBJ2-3; the D gene is possibly TRBD2 (5 bases). CDR3 length: 14 amino acids. Germline lookup yields CDR1 KGHDR and CDR2 SFDVKD. Trimming removed 5 bases at V and 3 bases at J, with 11 bases between.

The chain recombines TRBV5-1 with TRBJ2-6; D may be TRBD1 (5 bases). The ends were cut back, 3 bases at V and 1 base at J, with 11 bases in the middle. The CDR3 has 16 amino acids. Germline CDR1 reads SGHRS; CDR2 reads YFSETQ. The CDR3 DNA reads TGCGCCAGCAGCTCCCAGGGCGGATCTGGGGCCAACGTCCTGACTTTC. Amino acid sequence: CASSSQGGSGANVLTF.

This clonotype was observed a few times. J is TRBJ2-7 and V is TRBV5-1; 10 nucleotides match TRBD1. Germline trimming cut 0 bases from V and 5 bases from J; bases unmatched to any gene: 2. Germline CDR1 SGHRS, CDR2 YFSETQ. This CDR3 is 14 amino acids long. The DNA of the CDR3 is TGCGCCAGCAGCTTGGGGGGGACAGGGGACGAGCAGTACTTC. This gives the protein CASSLGGTGDEQYF. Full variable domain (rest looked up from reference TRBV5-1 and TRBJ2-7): KAGVTQTPRYLIKTRGQQVTLSCSPISGHRSVSWYQQTPGQGLQFLFEYFSETQRNKGNFPGRFSGRQFSNSRSEMNVSTLELGDSALYLCASSLGGTGDEQYFGPGTRLTVT.

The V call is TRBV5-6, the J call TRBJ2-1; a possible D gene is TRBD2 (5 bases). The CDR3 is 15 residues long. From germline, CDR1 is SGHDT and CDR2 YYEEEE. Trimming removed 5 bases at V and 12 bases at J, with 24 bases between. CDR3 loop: CASRNRGSGSSGQFF. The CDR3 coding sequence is TGTGCCAGCAGGAACCGGGGTTCGGGTTCGAGTGGGCAGTTCTTC.

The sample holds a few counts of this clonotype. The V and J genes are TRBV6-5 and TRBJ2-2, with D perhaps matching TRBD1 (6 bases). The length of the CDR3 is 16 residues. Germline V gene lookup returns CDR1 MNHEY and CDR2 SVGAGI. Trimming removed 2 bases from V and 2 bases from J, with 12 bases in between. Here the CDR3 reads CASSYDRRLNTGELFF. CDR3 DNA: TGTGCCAGCAGTTACGACAGGCGACTTAACACCGGGGAGCTGTTTTTT.

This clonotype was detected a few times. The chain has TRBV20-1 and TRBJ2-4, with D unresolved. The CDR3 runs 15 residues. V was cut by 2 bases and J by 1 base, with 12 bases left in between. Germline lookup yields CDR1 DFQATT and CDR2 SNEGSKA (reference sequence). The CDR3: CSARMTALAKNIQYF. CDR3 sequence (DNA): TGCAGTGCTAGAATGACGGCCCTGGCCAAAAACATTCAGTACTTC.

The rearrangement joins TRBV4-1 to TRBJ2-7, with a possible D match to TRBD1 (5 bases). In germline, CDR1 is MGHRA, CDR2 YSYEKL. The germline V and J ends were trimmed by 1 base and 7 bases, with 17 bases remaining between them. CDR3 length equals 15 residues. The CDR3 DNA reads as TGCGCCAGCAGCCAAGTATGGGGCAGGGCTGGGGAGCAGTACTTC. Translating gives CASSQVWGRAGEQYF.

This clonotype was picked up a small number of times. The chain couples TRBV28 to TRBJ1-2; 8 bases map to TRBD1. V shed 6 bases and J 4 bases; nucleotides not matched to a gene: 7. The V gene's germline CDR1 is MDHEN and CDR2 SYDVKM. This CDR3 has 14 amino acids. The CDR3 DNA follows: TGTGCCAGCAGCACAGGGGGATTGGGCTATGGCTACACCTTC. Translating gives CASSTGGLGYGYTF.

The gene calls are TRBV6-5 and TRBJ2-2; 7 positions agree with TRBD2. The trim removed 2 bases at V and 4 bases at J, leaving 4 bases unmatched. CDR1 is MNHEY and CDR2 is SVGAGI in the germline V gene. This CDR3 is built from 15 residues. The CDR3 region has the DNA TGTGCCAGCAGTTACGCTAGCGGAGTCACCGGGGAGCTGTTTTTT. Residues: CASSYASGVTGELFF.

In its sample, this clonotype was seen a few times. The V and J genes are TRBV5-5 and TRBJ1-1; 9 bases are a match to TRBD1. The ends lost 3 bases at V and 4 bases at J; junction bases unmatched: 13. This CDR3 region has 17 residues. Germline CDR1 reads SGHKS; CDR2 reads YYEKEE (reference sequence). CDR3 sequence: CASSSVPGQGQGTEAFF. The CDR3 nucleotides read TGTGCCAGCAGCTCCGTCCCGGGACAGGGTCAGGGCACTGAAGCTTTCTTT.

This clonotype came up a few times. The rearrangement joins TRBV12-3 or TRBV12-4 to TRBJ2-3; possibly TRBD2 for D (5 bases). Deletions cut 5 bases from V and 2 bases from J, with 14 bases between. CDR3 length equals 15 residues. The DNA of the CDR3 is TGTGCCAGCAGTCCTAGAGCGGAAACCACAGATACGCAGTATTTT. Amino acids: CASSPRAETTDTQYF.

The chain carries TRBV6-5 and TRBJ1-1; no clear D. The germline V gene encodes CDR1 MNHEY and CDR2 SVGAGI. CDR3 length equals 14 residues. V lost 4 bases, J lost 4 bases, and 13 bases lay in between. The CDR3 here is CASSFGRTATEAFF. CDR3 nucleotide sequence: TGTGCCAGCAGTTTTGGCCGGACTGCCACTGAAGCTTTCTTT.

This CDR3 is CAISDTGLATGELFF. CDR3 nucleotide sequence: TGTGCCATCAGTGACACCGGACTAGCGACCGGGGAGCTGTTTTTT. This chain connects TRBV10-3 to TRBJ2-2, with 9 bases that match TRBD2. Unmatched junction bases numbered 4, after V lost 3 bases and J lost 5 bases. Germline CDR1 reads ENHRY; CDR2 reads SYGVKD. The CDR3 spans 15 residues.

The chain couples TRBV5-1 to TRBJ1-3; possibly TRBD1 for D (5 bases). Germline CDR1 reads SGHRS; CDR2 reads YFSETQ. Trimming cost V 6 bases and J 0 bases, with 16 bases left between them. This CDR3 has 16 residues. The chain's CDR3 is CASKPDLGPSGNTIYF. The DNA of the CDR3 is TGCGCCAGCAAACCTGACCTGGGGCCCTCTGGAAACACCATATATTTT.

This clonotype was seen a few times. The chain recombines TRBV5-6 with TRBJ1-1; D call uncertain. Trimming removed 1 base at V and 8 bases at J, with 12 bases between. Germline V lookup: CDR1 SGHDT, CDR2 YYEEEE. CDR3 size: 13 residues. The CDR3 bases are TGTGCCAGCAGCTTGTACACGGTCTACGAAGCTTTCTTT. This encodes CASSLYTVYEAFF.

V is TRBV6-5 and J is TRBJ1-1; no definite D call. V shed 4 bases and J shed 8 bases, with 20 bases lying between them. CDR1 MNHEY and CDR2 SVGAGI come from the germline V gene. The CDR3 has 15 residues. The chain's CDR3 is CASSFLQTHSAEAFF. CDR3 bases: TGTGCCAGCAGTTTCCTCCAAACCCACAGTGCCGAAGCTTTCTTT.

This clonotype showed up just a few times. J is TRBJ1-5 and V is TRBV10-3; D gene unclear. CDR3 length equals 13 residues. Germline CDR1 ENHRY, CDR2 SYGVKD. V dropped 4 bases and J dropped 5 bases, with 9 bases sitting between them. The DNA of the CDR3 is TGTGCCATCAGTGCCGGCCGAGATCAGCCCCAGCATTTT. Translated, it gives CAISAGRDQPQHF.

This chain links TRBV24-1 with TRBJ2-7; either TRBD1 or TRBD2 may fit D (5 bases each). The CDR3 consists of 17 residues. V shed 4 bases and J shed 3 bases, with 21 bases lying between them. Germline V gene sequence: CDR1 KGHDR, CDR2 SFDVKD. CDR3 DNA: TGTGCCACCAGTGAACTCCGGGGCCTTAGATGGCGCTACGAGCAGTACTTC. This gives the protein CATSELRGLRWRYEQYF.

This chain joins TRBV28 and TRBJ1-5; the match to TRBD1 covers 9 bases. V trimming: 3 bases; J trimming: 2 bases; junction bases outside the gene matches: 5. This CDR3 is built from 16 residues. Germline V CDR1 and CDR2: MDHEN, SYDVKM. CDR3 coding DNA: TGTGCCAGCAGTTTTGGGACAGGGTTTGGCAATCAGCCCCAGCATTTT. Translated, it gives CASSFGTGFGNQPQHF.

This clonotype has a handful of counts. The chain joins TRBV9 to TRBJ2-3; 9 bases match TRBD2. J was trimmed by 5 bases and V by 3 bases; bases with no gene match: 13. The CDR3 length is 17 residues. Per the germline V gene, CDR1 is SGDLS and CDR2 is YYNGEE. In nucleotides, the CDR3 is TGTGCCAGCAGCGGGAGGTTGGGCGGGGGGGTTGTAGATACGCAGTATTTT. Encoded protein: CASSGRLGGGVVDTQYF.

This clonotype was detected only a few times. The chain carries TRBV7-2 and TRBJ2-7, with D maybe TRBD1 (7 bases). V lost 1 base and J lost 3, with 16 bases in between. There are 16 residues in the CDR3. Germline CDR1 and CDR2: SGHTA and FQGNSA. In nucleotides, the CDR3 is TGTGCCAGCAGCTTAGATTACAGGGGAGGTTTCTACGAGCAGTACTTC. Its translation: CASSLDYRGGFYEQYF.

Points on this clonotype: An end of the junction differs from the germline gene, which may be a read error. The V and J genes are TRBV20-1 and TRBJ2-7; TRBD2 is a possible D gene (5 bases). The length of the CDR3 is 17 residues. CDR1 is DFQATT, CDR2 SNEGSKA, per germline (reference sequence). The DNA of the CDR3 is TGCAGTGCGGAATCACTAGAAGTAACGGCGGTCTCCTATGAGCAGTACTTC. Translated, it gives CSAESLEVTAVSYEQYF.

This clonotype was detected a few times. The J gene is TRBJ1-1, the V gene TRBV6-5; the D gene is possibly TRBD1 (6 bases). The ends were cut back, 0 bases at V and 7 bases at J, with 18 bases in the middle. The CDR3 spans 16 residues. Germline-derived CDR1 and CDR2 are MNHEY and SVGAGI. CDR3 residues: CASSYSKGGGDHEAFF. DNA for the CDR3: TGTGCCAGCAGTTACTCGAAGGGAGGGGGGGACCATGAAGCTTTCTTT.

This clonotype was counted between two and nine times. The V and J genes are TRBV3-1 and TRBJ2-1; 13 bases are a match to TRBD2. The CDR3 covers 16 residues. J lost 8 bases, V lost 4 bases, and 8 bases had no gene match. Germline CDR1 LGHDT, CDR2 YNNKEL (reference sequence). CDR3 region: CASSPRTSGGRDEQFF. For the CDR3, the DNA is TGTGCCAGCAGCCCCCGGACTAGCGGGGGTCGGGATGAGCAGTTCTTC.